This T cell receptor beta chain stems from a study of T-cell reconstitution after alpha-beta-depleted transplantation in children. Unique molecular identifiers were incorporated when the TCRbeta library was constructed. Using its own MiXCR run on the PCR reads, TCRdb lists one record per CDR3 protein. This sample yields some 600,000 distinct CDR3 sequences, of which 16% are seen a single time; 0.9% to 1.2% belongs to the top ten. This clonotype was counted many times. The V end was cut by 2 bases, the J end by 2 bases, with 10 bases between. In germline, CDR1 is MNHEY, CDR2 SVGAGI. The CDR3 loop spans 14 amino acids.

The sequences come from PBMCs from the stem cell graft donor, collected from the stem cell graft. The sequence was obtained from a human donor who donated a stem cell graft to a child with acute myeloid leukemia. The chain recombines TRBV6-5 with TRBJ2-7; D not resolved. CDR3 bases: TGTGCCAGCAGTTACATTCAGCTTACCTACGAGCAGTACTTC. This translates into CASSYIQLTYEQYF.